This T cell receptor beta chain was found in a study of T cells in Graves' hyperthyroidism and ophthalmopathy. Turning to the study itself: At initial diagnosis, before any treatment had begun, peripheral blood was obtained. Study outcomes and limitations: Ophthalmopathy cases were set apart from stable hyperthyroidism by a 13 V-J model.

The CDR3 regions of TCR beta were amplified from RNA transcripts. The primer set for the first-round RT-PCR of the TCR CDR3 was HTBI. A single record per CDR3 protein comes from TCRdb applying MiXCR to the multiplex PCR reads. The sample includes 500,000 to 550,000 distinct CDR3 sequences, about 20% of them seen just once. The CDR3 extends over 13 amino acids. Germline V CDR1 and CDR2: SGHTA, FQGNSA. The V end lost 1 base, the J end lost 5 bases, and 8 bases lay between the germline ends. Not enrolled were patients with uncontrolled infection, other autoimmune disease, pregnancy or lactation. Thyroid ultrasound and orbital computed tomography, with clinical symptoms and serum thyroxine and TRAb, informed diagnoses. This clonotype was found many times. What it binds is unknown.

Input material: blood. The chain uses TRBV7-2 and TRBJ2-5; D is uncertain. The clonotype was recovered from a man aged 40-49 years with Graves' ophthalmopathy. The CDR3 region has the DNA TGTGCCAGCAGCTTAGGTTCCGGTGAGACCCAGTACTTC. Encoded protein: CASSLGSGETQYF.